This T cell receptor beta chain was sequenced in a study of blood T cell repertoires in COVID-19. Assay: immunoSEQ multiplex PCR; the TCRdb copy retains only in-frame clones and omits some. The data show roughly 250,000 clones, roughly 84% seen once. V was cut by 5 bases and J by 5 bases, with 12 bases left in between. The CDR3 has 14 amino acids. Germline V lookup: CDR1 LNHDA, CDR2 SQIVND (reference sequence). This receptor was taken from a woman between 40 and 50 years old with active or convalescent COVID-19. The rearrangement links TRBV19 to TRBJ1-4; TRBD1 is a possible D gene (5 bases). Sequences were obtained from peripheral blood. CDR3 bases: TGTGCCAGTAGTGCCGGGGGTGCAAATGAAAAACTGTTTTTT. Translation gives CASSAGGANEKLFF.